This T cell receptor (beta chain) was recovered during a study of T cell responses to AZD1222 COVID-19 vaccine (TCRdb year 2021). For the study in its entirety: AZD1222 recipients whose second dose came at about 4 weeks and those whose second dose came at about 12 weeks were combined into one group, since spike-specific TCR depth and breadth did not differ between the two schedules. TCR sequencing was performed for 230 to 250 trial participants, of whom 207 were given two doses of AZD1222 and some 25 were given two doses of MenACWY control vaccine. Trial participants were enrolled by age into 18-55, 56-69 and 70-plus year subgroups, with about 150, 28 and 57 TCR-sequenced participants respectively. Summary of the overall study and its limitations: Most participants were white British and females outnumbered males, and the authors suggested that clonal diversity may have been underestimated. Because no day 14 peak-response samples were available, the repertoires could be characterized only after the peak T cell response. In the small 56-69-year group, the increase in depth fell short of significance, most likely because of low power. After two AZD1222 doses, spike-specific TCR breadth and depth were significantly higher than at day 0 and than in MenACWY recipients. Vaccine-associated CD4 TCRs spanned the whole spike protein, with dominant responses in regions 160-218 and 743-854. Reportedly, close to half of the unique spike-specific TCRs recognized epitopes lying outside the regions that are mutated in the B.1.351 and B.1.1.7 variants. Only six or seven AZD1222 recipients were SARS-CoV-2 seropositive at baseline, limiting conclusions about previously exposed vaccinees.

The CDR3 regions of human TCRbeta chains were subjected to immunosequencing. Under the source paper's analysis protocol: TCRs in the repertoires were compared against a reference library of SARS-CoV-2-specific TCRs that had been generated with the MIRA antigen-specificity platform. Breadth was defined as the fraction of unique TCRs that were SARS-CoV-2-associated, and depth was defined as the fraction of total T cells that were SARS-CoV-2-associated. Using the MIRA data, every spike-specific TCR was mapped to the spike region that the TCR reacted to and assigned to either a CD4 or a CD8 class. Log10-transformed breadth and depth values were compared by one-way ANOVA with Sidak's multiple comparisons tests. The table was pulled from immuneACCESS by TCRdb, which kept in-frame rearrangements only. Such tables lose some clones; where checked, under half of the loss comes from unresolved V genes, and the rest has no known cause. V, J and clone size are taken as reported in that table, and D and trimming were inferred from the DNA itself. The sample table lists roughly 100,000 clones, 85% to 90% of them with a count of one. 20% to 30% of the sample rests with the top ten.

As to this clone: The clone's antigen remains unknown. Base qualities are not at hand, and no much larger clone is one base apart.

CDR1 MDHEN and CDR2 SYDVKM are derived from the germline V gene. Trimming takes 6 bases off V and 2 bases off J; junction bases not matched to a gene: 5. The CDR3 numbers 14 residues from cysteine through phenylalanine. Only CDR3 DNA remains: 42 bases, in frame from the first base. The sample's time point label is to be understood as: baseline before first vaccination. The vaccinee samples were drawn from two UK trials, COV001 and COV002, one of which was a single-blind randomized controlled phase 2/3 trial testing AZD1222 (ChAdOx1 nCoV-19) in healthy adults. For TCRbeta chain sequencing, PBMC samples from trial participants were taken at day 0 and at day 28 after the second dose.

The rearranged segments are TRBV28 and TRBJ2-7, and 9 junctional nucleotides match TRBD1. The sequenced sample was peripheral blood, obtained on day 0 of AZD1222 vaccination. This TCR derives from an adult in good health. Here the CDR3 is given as CASRKQGATYEQYF. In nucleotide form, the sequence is TGTGCCAGCAGGAAACAGGGGGCGACCTACGAGCAGTACTTC.